This T cell receptor beta chain was documented in a study of T cell responses to AZD1222 COVID-19 vaccine. Germline assignment: CDR1 MDHEN and CDR2 SYDVKM. This CDR3 has 15 amino acids. The germline V and J ends were trimmed by 6 bases and 1 base, with 13 bases remaining between them. Some clones are missing from TCRdb's copy, which holds only in-frame ones; the method was immunoSEQ multiplex PCR. Of 100,000 to 120,000 clones listed, roughly 90% are singletons. The rearrangement links TRBV28 to TRBJ2-1; no clear D gene. The source material was peripheral blood, sampled on day 0 of AZD1222 vaccination. This receptor was taken from an adult in good health. CDR3 region: CASSQTWGSYNEQFF. CDR3 in DNA: TGTGCCAGCAGCCAAACTTGGGGATCCTACAATGAGCAGTTCTTC.